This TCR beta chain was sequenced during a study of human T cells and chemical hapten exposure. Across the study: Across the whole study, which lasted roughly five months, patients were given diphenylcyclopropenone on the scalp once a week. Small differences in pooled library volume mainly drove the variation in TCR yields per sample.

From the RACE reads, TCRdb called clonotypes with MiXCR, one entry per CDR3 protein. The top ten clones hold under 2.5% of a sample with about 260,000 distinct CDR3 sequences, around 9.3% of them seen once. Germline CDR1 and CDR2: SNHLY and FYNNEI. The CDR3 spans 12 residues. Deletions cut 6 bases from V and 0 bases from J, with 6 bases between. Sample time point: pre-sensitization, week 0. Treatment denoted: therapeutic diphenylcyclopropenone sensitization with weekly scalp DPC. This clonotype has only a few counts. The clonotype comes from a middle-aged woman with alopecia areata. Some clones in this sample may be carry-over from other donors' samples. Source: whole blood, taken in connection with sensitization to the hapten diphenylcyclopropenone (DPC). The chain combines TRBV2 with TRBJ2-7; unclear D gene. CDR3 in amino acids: CASSAISYEQYF. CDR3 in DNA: TGTGCCAGCAGCGCTATCTCCTACGAGCAGTACTTC.